This record looks at one T cell receptor (beta chain) sequence and its context. The CDR3 loop spans 19 amino acids. V dropped 3 bases and J dropped 2; count of bases not matched to a gene: 14. Germline V CDR1 and CDR2: MNHEY, SMNVEV (reference sequence). The source of the sample is a study of blood T cell repertoires in COVID-19. Study details: Collection of acute and convalescent COVID-19 samples took place in the United States, Italy and Spain. Sample material is recorded as cDNA or gDNA derived from T cells, B-cell-depleted T cells, or PBMCs.

Shortly before study entry, within 2 weeks, exposed participants had met a COVID-19 case. Original processing methods: Using reference gene primer amplification, nucleated cell counts were estimated. The method was immunoSEQ multiplex PCR; TCRdb's version includes in-frame clones alone and lacks a portion of them. D and trimming come from the DNA, and the V and J calls and clone size come from that table. The table shows 250,000 or so clones, with about 87% occurring only once. The sequence was collected from a man aged 50-59 years who had been exposed to COVID-19. The sequencing sample was made of PBMCs or T cells enriched from blood (not recorded which). V and J are TRBV27 and TRBJ2-1, with TRBD1 matching 9 bases. The CDR3 bases are TGTGCCAGCAGTTTCTGGTACGGCAGGACAGGGGCAACCTACAATGAGCAGTTCTTC. Encoded protein: CASSFWYGRTGATYNEQFF.